One sample yielded the 10 T cell receptor beta chains listed below, sequenced in a study of tumor-infiltrating lymphocytes in primary liver carcinoma. Unsorted whole blood yielded blood RNA, and germline DNA was extracted as well. The input was roughly 0.5 ug total RNA; TCR beta cDNA was made from it with a constant-region primer. Libraries for TCR beta were built through three nested multiplex PCR rounds, which together made up a slightly modified ARM-PCR procedure. The opening two PCR rounds, around 9 cycles each, paired TRBV1-TRBV30 forward primers with a C-beta reverse primer. TCRdb redid the calling of the multiplex PCR reads with MiXCR, one entry per CDR3 protein. In the table there are 180,000 or so distinct CDR3 sequences, 50% to 75% of which are singletons. The sample comprised peripheral blood. Source of these receptors: a man aged 35-49 years with primary liver carcinoma and hepatitis B virus infection.

As to this clonotype: Mismatch with germline at one junction end may stem from a read error. J is TRBJ2-7 and V is TRBV11-2; D not resolved. Germline V CDR1 and CDR2: SGHAT, FQNNGV. This CDR3 has 14 residues. This CDR3 is CAISLTDGADEQYF. The CDR3 region has the DNA TGTGCCATCAGTTTAACCGACGGAGCCGACGAGCAATACTTC.

Worth noting for this clonotype: The junction shows a germline mismatch at one end, possibly a read error. The V call is TRBV12-3 or TRBV12-4, the J call TRBJ2-1, with 7 bases lining up with TRBD1. The CDR3 consists of 13 residues. The CDR3 loop is CASSLEQGIEQLF. The CDR3 region has the DNA TGTGCCAGCAGTTTAGAACAGGGGATTGAGCAGCTCTTC.

This clonotype was picked up one time. A junction boundary mismatches the germline segment, possibly from a read error. This chain uses TRBV6-6 with TRBJ1-4, with D possibly being TRBD1 (5 bases). The V gene's germline CDR1 is MNHNY and CDR2 SVGAGI (reference sequence). There are 15 residues in the CDR3. The CDR3 sequence is CASSYDRATNENLFF. CDR3 sequence (DNA): TGTGCCAGCAGTTACGACAGAGCAACTAATGAAAACCTGTTTTTT.

In nucleotides, the CDR3 is TGTGCCAGCAGCCAAGACAGCGGGAGTTACGAGCAGTACTTC. It codes for CASSQDSGSYEQYF. The chain joins TRBV4-2 to TRBJ2-7, with 8 bases lining up with TRBD2. Trimming removed 0 bases from V and 4 bases from J; junction bases left unmatched: 2. Germline V gives CDR1 LGHNA, CDR2 YNFKEQ. The length of the CDR3 is 14 residues.

This clonotype was seen more than once but under ten times. The chain combines TRBV12-3 or TRBV12-4 with TRBJ1-4; a possible D gene is TRBD1 (5 bases). V was clipped by 2 bases and J by 11 bases, with 15 bases between them. CDR3 size: 14 residues. The CDR3 DNA sequence: TGTGCCAGCAGTTTACAGCAGGGTACCAAGAAACTGTTTTTT. Protein: CASSLQQGTKKLFF.

Note on this clonotype: One base away lies a much larger clone, so this may be a sequencing read error. This chain joins TRBV29-1 and TRBJ2-3; D is perhaps TRBD1 (6 bases). V shed 7 bases and J shed 4 bases, with 18 bases lying between them. Germline CDR1 SQVTM, CDR2 ANQGSEA. This CDR3 is 14 amino acids long. This CDR3 reads CSASLGGLADTQYF. For the CDR3, the DNA is TGCAGCGCTTCACTTGGGGGCCTGGCAGATACGCAGTATTTT.

The rearrangement uses TRBV6-5 and TRBJ2-7; a weak D match, TRBD1 (6 bases). This CDR3 has 13 amino acids. Trimming cost V 5 bases and J 7 bases, with 15 bases left between them. Germline V gene sequence: CDR1 MNHEY, CDR2 SVGAGI. CDR3 residues: CASSGGWLWEQYF. In DNA, the CDR3 is TGTGCCAGCAGTGGGGGCTGGCTCTGGGAGCAGTACTTC.

This clonotype was recorded a few times. The V gene is TRBV6-5, the J gene TRBJ2-5, with 11 bases identical to TRBD2. The germline gives CDR1 MNHEY, CDR2 SVGAGI. This CDR3 is 16 amino acids long. J was trimmed by 4 bases and V by 5 bases; bases with no gene match: 9. Written as DNA, the CDR3 is TGTGCCAGCAGTCTTAGCGGGAGGGCCGGAGTAGAGACCCAGTACTTC. Its protein product is CASSLSGRAGVETQYF.

This clonotype came up many times. The rearrangement links TRBV11-2 to TRBJ2-7; 7 nucleotides agree with TRBD2. The germline V gene has CDR1 SGHAT and CDR2 FQNNGV. The CDR3 sequence is 15 residues long. The V segment lost 4 bases and the J segment 2 bases; nucleotides outside the gene matches: 8. The DNA for the CDR3 is TGTGCCAGCAGCTCTGAGCGGGATCGAGCCTACGAGCAGTACTTC. This translates into CASSSERDRAYEQYF.

Note on this clonotype: This clone may be a read error of a much larger clone one base away. This chain uses TRBV11-2 with TRBJ1-1; perhaps TRBD1 as D (6 bases). This CDR3 region has 14 residues. Germline V gene lookup returns CDR1 SGHAT and CDR2 FQNNGV. CDR3 coding DNA: TGTGTCAGCAGCTTACTAGGGGGGGGAGCTGAAGCTTTCTTT. This codes for CVSSLLGGGAEAFF.